A single sample is the source of the 21 T cell receptor beta chains below, sequenced in a study of radiation and T cells in renal cell carcinoma (dated by TCRdb to the early 2020s). The sample's time point, from its label and the paper: tumor resected at nephrectomy. Sample treatment or condition, as interpreted from the label and publication: treatment-naive control, cytoreductive nephrectomy. The library was produced with the immunoSEQ multiplex PCR assay. TCRdb obtained this table from immuneACCESS and retained in-frame rearrangements with V and J assigned. These tables miss some clones; where compared with another copy, unresolved V genes account for less than half of the shortfall, and the remainder is unexplained. The sample table contains some 10,000 clones; only one count was recorded for approximately 69% of them. The top ten clonotypes cover roughly 15% of the sample. This material consisted of tumor tissue, taken from a patient whose treatment was nephrectomy without radiotherapy. The origin of the receptors is a man aged 60 to 75 with renal cell carcinoma.

J is TRBJ2-3 and V is TRBV7-9; 11 nucleotides agree with TRBD2. This CDR3 has 16 residues. Germline lookup yields CDR1 SEHNR and CDR2 FQNEAQ (reference sequence). The J segment lost 0 bases and the V segment lost 10 bases, leaving 9 bases of the junction unmatched. This chain's CDR3 is CATNSVAGGSTDTQYF. The CDR3, as DNA: TGTGCCACTAACTCAGTAGCGGGAGGGAGCACAGATACGCAGTATTTT.

The chain combines TRBV5-5 with TRBJ2-2; D might be TRBD1 (6 bases). V was shortened by 4 bases and J by 5 bases, with 18 bases between the two germline ends. This CDR3 contains 16 residues. CDR1 SGHKS and CDR2 YYEKEE come from the germline V gene (reference sequence). The CDR3, as DNA: TGTGCCAGCAGCCTCCGCGGACAGCCGAGGACCGGGGAGCTGTTTTTT. Residues: CASSLRGQPRTGELFF.

This clone was detected only a few times. The chain couples TRBV6-5 to TRBJ1-4, with a tentative D call TRBD1 (5 bases). V was shortened by 2 bases and J by 6 bases, with 10 bases between the two germline ends. The germline CDR1 and CDR2 sequences are MNHEY and SVGAGI. There are 14 residues in the CDR3. CDR3 coding DNA: TGTGCCAGCAGTTACGATGGGACGGATGAAAAACTGTTTTTT. This gives the protein CASSYDGTDEKLFF.

The rearrangement joins TRBV7-9 to TRBJ1-1; D is unclear. V was pared by 3 bases and J by 3 bases, with 11 bases between. Germline CDR1 reads SEHNR; CDR2 reads FQNEAQ (reference sequence). The CDR3 is made up of 14 amino acids. This chain's CDR3 is CASSFFSGDTEAFF. CDR3 coding DNA: TGTGCCAGCAGCTTTTTCTCAGGAGACACTGAAGCTTTCTTT.

The rearrangement uses TRBV25-1 and TRBJ1-1; possibly TRBD1 for D (5 bases). The CDR3 loop spans 13 amino acids. The V and J ends lost 1 base and 5 bases respectively, with 8 bases between them. Germline V gene lookup returns CDR1 MGHDK and CDR2 SYGVNS. The CDR3 DNA reads as TGTGCCAGCAGTGAATGGGGGGGGACTGAAGCTTTCTTT. Translated, it gives CASSEWGGTEAFF.

This clone ranks as medium-sized. J is TRBJ2-7 and V is TRBV7-9; TRBD2 agrees at 8 bases. The CDR3 contains 18 residues. The V and J ends lost 5 bases and 2 bases, in that order; junction bases with no gene match: 17. In germline, CDR1 is SEHNR, CDR2 FQNEAQ (reference sequence). This chain's CDR3 is CASSPIGRDGFGAYEQYF. The CDR3, as DNA: TGTGCCAGCAGCCCGATCGGGAGGGATGGATTTGGGGCCTACGAGCAGTACTTC.

The chain carries TRBV14 and TRBJ2-1; D gene ambiguous. Germline V gene data show CDR1 as SGHDN and CDR2 as FVKESK. The CDR3 extends over 14 amino acids. V lost 1 base and J lost 5, with 9 bases in between. The CDR3 is CASSQGSAHNEQFF. The CDR3 DNA follows: TGTGCCAGCAGCCAAGGGTCGGCACACAATGAGCAGTTCTTC. The complete variable domain, with remaining parts taken from reference TRBV14 and TRBJ2-1, reads EAGVTQFPSHSVIEKGQTVTLRCDPISGHDNLYWYRRVMGKEIKFLLHFVKESKQDESGMPNNRFLAERTGGTYSTLKVQPAELEDSGVYFCASSQGSAHNEQFFGPGTRLTVL.

This rearrangement joins TRBV10-1 to TRBJ1-5; D not certain. With 7 bases removed from V and 0 bases from J, the gap between germline ends came to 19 bases. Germline CDR1 and CDR2: WNHNN and SYGVQD (reference sequence). The CDR3 sequence is 17 residues long. The CDR3 loop is CASTVILELYSNQPQHF. In DNA, the CDR3 is TGCGCCAGCACCGTCATACTTGAGTTGTATAGCAATCAGCCCCAGCATTTT.

The genes are TRBV5-6 and TRBJ2-5, with D tentatively TRBD1 (5 bases). Germline CDR1 and CDR2: SGHDT and YYEEEE. V was shortened by 2 bases and J by 5 bases, with 10 bases between the two germline ends. This CDR3 has 13 amino acids. The CDR3 here is CASSFQGRETQYF. DNA for the CDR3: TGTGCCAGCAGCTTCCAGGGCAGGGAGACCCAGTACTTC.

V gene TRBV29-1 combines with J gene TRBJ2-6; perhaps TRBD1 as D (5 bases). This CDR3 spans 15 amino acids. V lost 6 bases and J lost 4, with 16 bases in between. The V gene's germline CDR1 is SQVTM and CDR2 ANQGSEA. This CDR3 is CSVDQGNRGANVLTF. CDR3 nucleotides: TGCAGCGTAGACCAGGGAAACCGGGGGGCCAACGTCCTGACTTTC.

V gene TRBV19 combines with J gene TRBJ1-1, with D hard to call. The CDR3 is 14 amino acids. V lost 3 bases to trimming and J lost 6 bases, with 14 bases between them. CDR1 and CDR2 from the germline V gene are LNHDA and SQIVND (reference sequence). DNA of the CDR3: TGTGCCAGTAGTATTCCGGCATCAGGTGCTGAAGCTTTCTTT. Protein sequence: CASSIPASGAEAFF. Variable domain in full (rest from reference TRBV19 and TRBJ1-1): DGGITQSPKYLFRKEGQNVTLSCEQNLNHDAMYWYRQDPGQGLRLIYYSQIVNDFQKGDIAEGYSVSREKKESFPLTVTSAQKNPTAFYLCASSIPASGAEAFFGQGTRLTVV.

J is TRBJ2-7 and V is TRBV11-2, with D uncertain. This CDR3 is built from 15 residues. CDR1 is SGHAT, CDR2 FQNNGV, per germline. Trimming pared 1 base from V and 0 bases from J, leaving 10 bases between. CDR3 region: CASSLVAESSYEQYF. Written as DNA, the CDR3 is TGTGCCAGCAGCTTAGTGGCAGAAAGCTCCTACGAGCAGTACTTC.

J is TRBJ1-6 and V is TRBV28; no clear D. Trimming removed 7 bases from V and 13 bases from J, with 14 bases in between. Germline V gene sequence: CDR1 MDHEN, CDR2 SYDVKM. The CDR3 runs to 12 residues. CDR3 sequence (DNA): TGTGCCAGCACCCTTACCTTCGGGCCCCTCCACTTT. It is translated as CASTLTFGPLHF.

This clone was recorded a few times. The CDR3 DNA follows: TGTGCCAGCACGCCTCTCTTGGGGTACAATGAGCAGTTCTTC. It yields the protein CASTPLLGYNEQFF. The V and J genes are TRBV6-1 and TRBJ2-1; D is ambiguous. Germline loops: CDR1 MNHNS, CDR2 SASEGT. This CDR3 is 14 amino acids long. Trimming stripped 7 bases from V and 4 bases from J, with 14 bases between.

This chain connects TRBV7-8 to TRBJ2-7, with D perhaps matching TRBD2 (6 bases). Germline V lookup: CDR1 SGHVS, CDR2 FQNEAQ. The CDR3 is 13 residues long. Trimming left V 5 bases short and J 5 bases short, with 13 bases between. The CDR3 loop is CASSGLGSDEQYF. The CDR3 bases are TGTGCCAGCAGCGGGCTCGGGAGTGACGAGCAGTACTTC.

This clone turned up a few times. The chain has TRBV5-5 and TRBJ2-7, with TRBD1 matching 8 bases. Germline loops: CDR1 SGHKS, CDR2 YYEKEE (reference sequence). The CDR3 has 16 residues. J lost 4 bases, V lost 0 bases, and 9 bases had no gene match. The CDR3 DNA reads TGTGCCAGCAGCTTGGCACCTACAGGGGGACAATACGAGCAGTACTTC. Protein product: CASSLAPTGGQYEQYF.

The chain is built from TRBV7-2 and TRBJ1-4, with D perhaps matching TRBD1 (5 bases). Between the trimmed V and J ends, which lost 4 bases and 0 bases, there was a span of 15 bases. The CDR3 covers 17 residues. The germline gives CDR1 SGHTA, CDR2 FQGNSA. The CDR3 spells CASSSRGAATTNEKLFF. The CDR3, as DNA: TGTGCCAGCAGCTCGCGCGGGGCAGCGACAACTAATGAAAAACTGTTTTTT.

The chain carries TRBV7-9 and TRBJ2-1; no firm D call. Germline V gives CDR1 SEHNR, CDR2 FQNEAQ (reference sequence). V was trimmed by 4 bases and J by 8 bases, leaving 21 bases between them. CDR3 length: 16 amino acids. Here the CDR3 reads CASSSGPDLPSDEQFF. The CDR3 DNA follows: TGTGCCAGCAGCTCTGGACCAGACCTCCCTTCCGATGAGCAGTTCTTC.

V and J are TRBV30 and TRBJ1-3, with D perhaps matching TRBD1 (6 bases). The CDR3 has 14 residues. Germline V gene sequence: CDR1 GTSNPN, CDR2 SVGIG (reference sequence). Trimming cost V 5 bases and J 3 bases, with 14 bases left between them. CDR3 region: CAWSRGGSGNTIYF. The CDR3 DNA is TGTGCCTGGTCCAGGGGAGGGAGTGGAAACACCATATATTTT.

The table lists this clone with a few counts. The chain employs TRBV30 and TRBJ1-5; maybe TRBD1 (5 bases). Trimming removed 3 bases from V and 3 bases from J, with 12 bases in between. This CDR3 is 14 amino acids long. Germline V gives CDR1 GTSNPN, CDR2 SVGIG (reference sequence). The CDR3: CAWSREWINQPQHF. DNA for the CDR3: TGTGCCTGGAGCAGGGAGTGGATCAATCAGCCCCAGCATTTT.

This clone was counted a few times. The chain is built from TRBV2 and TRBJ2-6, with 12 bases matching TRBD2. This CDR3 region has 18 residues. CDR1 SNHLY and CDR2 FYNNEI come from the germline V gene. Trimming took 6 bases from V and 3 from J; bases not matched to a gene: 9. The CDR3 sequence: CASSETSGSMVGANVLTF. In DNA form, the CDR3 reads TGTGCCAGCAGCGAGACTAGCGGGAGTATGGTTGGGGCCAACGTCCTGACTTTC. The variable domain in full, with the rest retrieved from reference TRBV2 and TRBJ2-6, is EPEVTQTPSHQVTQMGQEVILRCVPISNHLYFYWYRQILGQKVEFLVSFYNNEISEKSEIFDDQFSVERPDGSNFTLKIRSTKLEDSAMYFCASSETSGSMVGANVLTFGAGSRLTVL.